These 21 T cell receptor beta chains came from one sample sequenced in a study of blood T cell repertoires in COVID-19. The repertoire was sequenced with immunoSEQ multiplex PCR; TCRdb's copy has only in-frame clones and lacks some. The sample lists fewer than 250,000 clones; 70% to 90% were seen once. Source material: peripheral blood. All receptors derive from an older woman with active or convalescent COVID-19.

This clone showed up just a few times. The chain couples TRBV2 to TRBJ2-5, with 9 bases aligning to TRBD2. Trimming at V came to 8 bases and at J to 1 base, leaving 8 bases not matched to a gene. Germline assignment: CDR1 SNHLY and CDR2 FYNNEI. This CDR3 is built from 15 residues. The CDR3 sequence: CASLSNSGSQETQYF. In nucleotides, the CDR3 is TGTGCCAGCCTGAGTAATAGCGGGAGCCAAGAGACCCAGTACTTC.

The rearrangement uses TRBV2 and TRBJ2-1; weak D call: TRBD2 (5 bases). The length of the CDR3 is 13 residues. Trimming shortened V by 4 bases and J by 4 bases, and 8 bases separated the two germline ends. Per germline, CDR1 SNHLY and CDR2 FYNNEI. CDR3 sequence: CASSGGGYNEQFF. The CDR3 DNA reads TGTGCCAGCAGTGGTGGCGGGTACAATGAGCAGTTCTTC.

This clone has just a few counts. The gene calls are TRBV10-3 and TRBJ1-2; TRBD1 aligns across 7 bases. V trimming: 4 bases; J trimming: 0 bases; junction bases outside the gene matches: 11. CDR3 length: 17 residues. Germline V gene data show CDR1 as ENHRY and CDR2 as SYGVKD. The CDR3 DNA sequence: TGTGCCATCAGTGGTGAAAGGGGGCGAAATCCTAACTATGGCTACACCTTC. It encodes CAISGERGRNPNYGYTF.

This clone was picked up many times. The rearrangement joins TRBV11-3 to TRBJ2-5, with TRBD1 identical over 9 bases. Trimming took 7 bases from V and 6 from J; bases not matched to a gene: 6. The germline V gene has CDR1 SGHNT and CDR2 YENEEA. The CDR3 spans 13 residues. This CDR3 reads CASNSGQGQTQYF. The CDR3 bases are TGTGCCAGCAATTCGGGACAGGGTCAGACCCAGTACTTC.

The chain has TRBV10-2 and TRBJ2-3, with D possibly matching TRBD2 (5 bases). Germline CDR1 WSHSY, CDR2 SAAADI. The ends were cut back, 4 bases at V and 6 bases at J, with 17 bases in the middle. CDR3 length equals 15 residues. The CDR3 here is CASSVPRSGSDTQYF. The CDR3 DNA follows: TGCGCCAGCAGTGTCCCCCGCTCGGGAAGTGATACGCAGTATTTT.

J is TRBJ2-3 and V is TRBV5-1; D not certain. Trimming left V 0 bases short and J 4 bases short, with 12 bases between. Looked up from germline, CDR1 is SGHRS and CDR2 is YFSETQ. The CDR3 covers 15 residues. The CDR3 region has the DNA TGCGCCAGCAGCTTGGGACACCTACGTCCAGATACGCAGTATTTT. It translates to CASSLGHLRPDTQYF. The full variable domain, with the rest looked up from reference TRBV5-1 and TRBJ2-3, is KAGVTQTPRYLIKTRGQQVTLSCSPISGHRSVSWYQQTPGQGLQFLFEYFSETQRNKGNFPGRFSGRQFSNSRSEMNVSTLELGDSALYLCASSLGHLRPDTQYFGPGTRLTVL.

The rearrangement links TRBV27 to TRBJ2-7; weak D call: TRBD1 (5 bases). CDR1 and CDR2 from the germline V gene are MNHEY and SMNVEV (reference sequence). The CDR3 loop spans 14 amino acids. Trimming stripped 1 base from V and 6 bases from J, with 13 bases between. DNA of the CDR3: TGTGCCAGCAGTTTATATCTTTTCGACAGCGAGCAGTACTTC. Amino acid sequence: CASSLYLFDSEQYF.

The J gene is TRBJ2-3, the V gene TRBV5-6, with 9 bases lining up with TRBD2. The V segment lost 2 bases and the J segment 3 bases; nucleotides outside the gene matches: 7. The CDR3 covers 16 residues. The germline gives CDR1 SGHDT, CDR2 YYEEEE. CDR3: CASSFGSGSTTDTQYF. CDR3 bases: TGTGCCAGCAGCTTTGGTAGCGGGAGTACGACAGATACGCAGTATTTT.

V gene TRBV19 combines with J gene TRBJ2-5, with D maybe TRBD1 (5 bases). The CDR3 is made up of 13 amino acids. The V gene's germline CDR1 is LNHDA and CDR2 SQIVND (reference sequence). V gave up 2 bases and J gave up 4 bases, with 8 bases separating them. For the CDR3, the DNA is TGTGCCAGTAGTATACAGGGCGCAGAGACCCAGTACTTC. Translating gives CASSIQGAETQYF.

The V call is TRBV5-1, the J call TRBJ2-7; no reliable D call. The CDR3 length is 14 residues. The V gene's germline CDR1 is SGHRS and CDR2 YFSETQ. Trimming stripped 0 bases from V and 3 bases from J, with 10 bases between. The CDR3 region is CASSLGVPNYEQYF. CDR3 nucleotide sequence: TGCGCCAGCAGCTTGGGTGTCCCAAACTACGAGCAGTACTTC. The full variable domain, completed using reference TRBV5-1 and TRBJ2-7, is KAGVTQTPRYLIKTRGQQVTLSCSPISGHRSVSWYQQTPGQGLQFLFEYFSETQRNKGNFPGRFSGRQFSNSRSEMNVSTLELGDSALYLCASSLGVPNYEQYFGPGTRLTVT.

The V and J genes are TRBV5-1 and TRBJ1-1; 8 nucleotides match TRBD1. In germline, CDR1 is SGHRS, CDR2 YFSETQ. V shed 0 bases, J shed 3 bases, and the junction held 4 bases outside the gene matches. The CDR3 length is 15 residues. The CDR3 bases are TGCGCCAGCAGCTTGGACCTACAGGGGGACACTGAAGCTTTCTTT. This sequence encodes CASSLDLQGDTEAFF.

The gene calls are TRBV5-1 and TRBJ1-3; 9 positions agree with TRBD1. The length of the CDR3 is 17 residues. Germline V gene lookup returns CDR1 SGHRS and CDR2 YFSETQ. V was clipped by 4 bases and J by 4 bases; unmatched bases: 12. DNA for the CDR3: TGCGCCAGCAGCAGCGACCCACAGGGGGCAGGAGGAAACACCATATATTTT. Translating it yields CASSSDPQGAGGNTIYF.

In DNA form, the CDR3 reads TGTGCCTGGGGGACAGGGCGGTCCGCCTCGCTCAGCGAGCAGTACTTC. It encodes CAWGTGRSASLSEQYF. J is TRBJ2-7 and V is TRBV30, with TRBD1 matching 9 bases. Per germline, CDR1 GTSNPN and CDR2 SVGIG (reference sequence). The CDR3 totals 16 residues. J gave up 6 bases and V 5 bases, and 17 bases lay outside the gene matches. The full variable domain, rest sourced from reference TRBV30 and TRBJ2-7, is SQTIHQWPATLVQPVGSPLSLECTVEGTSNPNLYWYRQAAGRGLQLLFYSVGIGQISSEVPQNLSASRPQDRQFILSSKKLLLSDSGFYLCAWGTGRSASLSEQYFGPGTRLTVT.

This clone occurred once. J is TRBJ1-2 and V is TRBV6-1; a possible D gene is TRBD1 (5 bases). V lost 7 bases, J lost 2 bases, and 14 bases lay in between. The CDR3 is 14 amino acids. The germline gives CDR1 MNHNS, CDR2 SASEGT. The CDR3 region is CASTLWGVNYGYTF. CDR3 DNA: TGTGCCAGCACCCTGTGGGGGGTAAACTATGGCTACACCTTC.

The chain combines TRBV7-3 with TRBJ2-3, with TRBD2 matching over 9 bases. Trimming removed 3 bases from V and 5 bases from J; junction bases left unmatched: 3. Germline-derived CDR1 and CDR2 are SGHTA and FQGTGA. The CDR3 sequence is 14 residues long. This CDR3 reads CASSFSGSVDTQYF. The DNA for the CDR3 is TGTGCCAGCAGCTTTAGCGGGAGTGTAGATACGCAGTATTTT.

V and J are TRBV3-1 (or the pseudogene TRBV3-2) and TRBJ1-4; 8 bases line up with TRBD1. CDR3 length: 15 amino acids. V dropped 1 base and J dropped 4; count of bases not matched to a gene: 2. Germline CDR1 LGHDT, CDR2 YNNKEL (reference sequence). CDR3 sequence reads: CASSQGQGLNEKLFF. The CDR3 DNA sequence: TGTGCCAGCAGCCAAGGACAGGGGCTTAATGAAAAACTGTTTTTT.

The chain combines TRBV19 with TRBJ2-5; TRBD2 might be the D (5 bases). This CDR3 is built from 13 residues. Trimming left V 3 bases short and J 5 bases short, with 10 bases between. Germline CDR1 reads LNHDA; CDR2 reads SQIVND (reference sequence). Here the CDR3 DNA reads TGTGCCAGTAGTATGGCTAGGAGGGAGACCCAGTACTTC. Residues: CASSMARRETQYF.

The chain employs TRBV19 and TRBJ2-3, with 9 nucleotides matching TRBD2. This CDR3 region has 15 residues. CDR1 and CDR2 (germline): LNHDA, SQIVND (reference sequence). Trimming at V came to 5 bases and at J to 3 bases, leaving 6 bases not matched to a gene. The CDR3 coding sequence is TGTGCCAGTAGTGGGAGCGGGGGGAGGACAGATACGCAGTATTTT. As protein: CASSGSGGRTDTQYF.

The V and J genes are TRBV7-2 and TRBJ2-3, with D perhaps matching TRBD1 (5 bases). Trimming shortened V by 5 bases and J by 6 bases, and 15 bases separated the two germline ends. This CDR3 has 14 residues. Looked up from germline, CDR1 is SGHTA and CDR2 is FQGNSA. The CDR3: CASSARDARDTQYF. The CDR3 coding sequence is TGTGCCAGCAGCGCCAGGGATGCTCGGGATACGCAGTATTTT.

The chain combines TRBV2 with TRBJ2-5; the D is unclear. V lost 2 bases to trimming and J lost 7 bases, with 17 bases between them. The CDR3 is 15 amino acids. CDR1 is SNHLY, CDR2 FYNNEI, per germline. The CDR3 sequence is CASSEIASRVGTQYF. The CDR3 DNA reads as TGTGCCAGCAGTGAAATAGCCAGTCGGGTTGGGACCCAGTACTTC.

This clone was detected only once. This chain connects TRBV7-9 to TRBJ1-2; maybe TRBD1 (5 bases). The CDR3 is 13 amino acids. V was cut by 5 bases and J by 2 bases, with 9 bases left in between. Germline V gene data show CDR1 as SEHNR and CDR2 as FQNEAQ (reference sequence). CDR3 region: CASSGDLNYGYTF. CDR3 coding DNA: TGTGCCAGCAGCGGGGACTTAAACTATGGCTACACCTTC.